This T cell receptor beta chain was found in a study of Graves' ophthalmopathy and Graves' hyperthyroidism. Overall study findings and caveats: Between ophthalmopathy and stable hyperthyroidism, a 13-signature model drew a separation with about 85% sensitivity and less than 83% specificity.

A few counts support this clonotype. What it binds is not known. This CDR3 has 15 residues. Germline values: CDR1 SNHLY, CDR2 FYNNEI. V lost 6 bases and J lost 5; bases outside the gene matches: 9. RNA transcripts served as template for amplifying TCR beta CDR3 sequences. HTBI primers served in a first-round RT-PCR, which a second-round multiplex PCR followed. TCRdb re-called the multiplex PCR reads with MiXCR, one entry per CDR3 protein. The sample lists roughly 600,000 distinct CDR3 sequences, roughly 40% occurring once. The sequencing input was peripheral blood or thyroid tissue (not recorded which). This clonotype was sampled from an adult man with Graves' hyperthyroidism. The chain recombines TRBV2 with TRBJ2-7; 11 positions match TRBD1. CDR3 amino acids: CASRAGTGGFDEQYF. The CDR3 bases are TGTGCCAGCAGGGCCGGGACAGGGGGGTTTGACGAGCAGTACTTC. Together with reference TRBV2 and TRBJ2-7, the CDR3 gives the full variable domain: EPEVTQTPSHQVTQMGQEVILRCVPISNHLYFYWYRQILGQKVEFLVSFYNNEISEKSEIFDDQFSVERPDGSNFTLKIRSTKLEDSAMYFCASRAGTGGFDEQYFGPGTRLTVT.